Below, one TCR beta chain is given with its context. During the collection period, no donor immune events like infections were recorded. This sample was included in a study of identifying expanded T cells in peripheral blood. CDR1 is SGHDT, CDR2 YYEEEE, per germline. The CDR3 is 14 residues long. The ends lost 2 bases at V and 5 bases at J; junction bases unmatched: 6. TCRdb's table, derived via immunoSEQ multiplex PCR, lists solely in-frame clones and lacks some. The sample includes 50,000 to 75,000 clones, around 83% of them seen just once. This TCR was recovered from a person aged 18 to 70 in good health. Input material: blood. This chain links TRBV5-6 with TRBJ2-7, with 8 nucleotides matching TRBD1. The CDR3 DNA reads TGTGCCAGCAGCTTAAATCTACAGGGGGACGAGCAGTACTTC. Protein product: CASSLNLQGDEQYF.